The T cell receptor (beta chain) under discussion was sequenced for a study of T cell responses to AZD1222 COVID-19 vaccine. Study observations and caveats: Targets within unmutated variant regions were reportedly found for nearly half of spike-specific TCRs. The CD4 TCRs associated with vaccination extended across spike and predominated at 160-218 and 743-854. Possibly, clonal diversity was underestimated; donors were largely white British and included more females.

Measured with immunoSEQ multiplex PCR; TCRdb has only the in-frame clones, and not every one. The table lists some 180,000 clones, about nine tenths of them singletons, with approximately 1.6% in the top ten. Losses at the gene ends were 5 bases for V and 2 bases for J; bases not matched to a gene: 4. Germline CDR1 reads SEHNR; CDR2 reads FQNEAQ (reference sequence). This CDR3 has 14 residues. As for this clone: Its antigen is as yet unknown.

Second doses that came at about 4 or about 12 weeks were put together. Sample: peripheral blood, taken 28 days after the second AZD1222 dose. This clonotype was sampled from an adult who received the AZD1222 COVID-19 vaccine. The V and J genes are TRBV7-9 and TRBJ1-2, with 8 nucleotides matching TRBD1. CDR3: CASSPGQGNYGYTF. As DNA, the CDR3 is TGTGCCAGCAGCCCAGGACAGGGAAACTATGGCTACACCTTC.